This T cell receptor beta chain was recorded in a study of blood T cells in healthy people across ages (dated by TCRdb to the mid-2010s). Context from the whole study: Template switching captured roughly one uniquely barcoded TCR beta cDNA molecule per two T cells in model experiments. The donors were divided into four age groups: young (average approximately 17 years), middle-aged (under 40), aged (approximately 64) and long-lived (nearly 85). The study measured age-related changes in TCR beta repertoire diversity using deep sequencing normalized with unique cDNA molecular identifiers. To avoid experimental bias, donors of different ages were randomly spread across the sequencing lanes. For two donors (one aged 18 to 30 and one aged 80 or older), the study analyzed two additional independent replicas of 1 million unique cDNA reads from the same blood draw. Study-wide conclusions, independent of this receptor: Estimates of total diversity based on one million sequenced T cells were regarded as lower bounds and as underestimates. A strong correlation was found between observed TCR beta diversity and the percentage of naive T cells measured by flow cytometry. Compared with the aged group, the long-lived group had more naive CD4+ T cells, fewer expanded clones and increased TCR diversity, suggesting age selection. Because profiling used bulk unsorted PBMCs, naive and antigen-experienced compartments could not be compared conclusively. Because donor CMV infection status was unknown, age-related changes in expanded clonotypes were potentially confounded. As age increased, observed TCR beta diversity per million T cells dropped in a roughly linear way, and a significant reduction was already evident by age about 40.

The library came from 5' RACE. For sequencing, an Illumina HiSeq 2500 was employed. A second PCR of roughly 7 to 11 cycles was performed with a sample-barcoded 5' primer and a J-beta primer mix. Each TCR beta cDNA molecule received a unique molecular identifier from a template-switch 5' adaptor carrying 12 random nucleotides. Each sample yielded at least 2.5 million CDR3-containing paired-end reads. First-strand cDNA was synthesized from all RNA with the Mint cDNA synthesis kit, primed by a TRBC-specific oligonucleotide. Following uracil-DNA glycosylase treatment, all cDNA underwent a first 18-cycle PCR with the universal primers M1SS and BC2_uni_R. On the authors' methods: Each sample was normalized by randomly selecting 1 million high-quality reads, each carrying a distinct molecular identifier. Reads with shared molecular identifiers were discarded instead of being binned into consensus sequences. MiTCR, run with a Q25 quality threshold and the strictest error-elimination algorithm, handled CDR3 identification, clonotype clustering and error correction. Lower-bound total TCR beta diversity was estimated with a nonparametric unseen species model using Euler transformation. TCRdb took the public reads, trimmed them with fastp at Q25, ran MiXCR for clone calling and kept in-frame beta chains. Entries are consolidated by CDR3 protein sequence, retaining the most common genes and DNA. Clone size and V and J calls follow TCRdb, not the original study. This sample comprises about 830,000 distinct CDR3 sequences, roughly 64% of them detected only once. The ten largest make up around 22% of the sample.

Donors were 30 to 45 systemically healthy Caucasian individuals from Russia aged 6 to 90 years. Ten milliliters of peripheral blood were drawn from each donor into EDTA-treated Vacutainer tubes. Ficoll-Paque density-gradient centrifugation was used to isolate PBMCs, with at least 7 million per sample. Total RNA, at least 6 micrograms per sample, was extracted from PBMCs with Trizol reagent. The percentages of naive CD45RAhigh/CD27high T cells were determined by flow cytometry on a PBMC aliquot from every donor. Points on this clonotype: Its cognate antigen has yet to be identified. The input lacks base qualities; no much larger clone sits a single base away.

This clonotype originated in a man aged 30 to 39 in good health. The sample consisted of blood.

The CDR3 region reads CASRAGRVQPQHF. The nucleotide sequence is TGTGCCAGCAGGGCGGGACGAGTCCAGCCCCAGCATTTT. Recombination connected TRBV6-5 to TRBJ1-5; the best D guess is TRBD1, with 5 bases matching. Per the germline V gene, MNHEY is the CDR1 and SVGAGI is the CDR2. The CDR3, cysteine through phenylalanine, is 13 amino acids long. Just CDR3 DNA is preserved here, 39 bases in frame from base 1. V is clipped by 6 bases and J by 7 bases, and the sequence between their germline boundaries is 13 bases long.